This entry lists 18 T cell receptor beta chains sequenced from one sample in a study of prognosis after radiotherapy for stage I lung cancer. Multiplex PCR, run in two rounds, amplified TCR beta CDR3 from genomic DNA. TRBV and TRBJ genes each had their own specific primers in first-round PCR. From the multiplex PCR reads, TCRdb called clonotypes with MiXCR, one entry per CDR3 protein. This sample has roughly 14,000 distinct CDR3 sequences, with roughly 25% found just once. Here the sequenced sample was PBMCs, taken before or after stereotactic body radiation therapy (not recorded which). These receptors were collected from a donor at least 50 years old with non-small cell lung cancer.

This clonotype was counted many times. The chain recombines TRBV12-3 or TRBV12-4 with TRBJ2-3; 8 nucleotides line up with TRBD2. The CDR3 is 19 amino acids. V shed 5 bases and J 1 base; nucleotides not matched to a gene: 17. CDR3: CASSKLAGTRKGRTDTQYF. CDR3 DNA sequence: TGTGCCAGCAGTAAACTTGCCGGGACTAGGAAAGGTCGCACAGATACGCAGTATTTT.

Concerning this clonotype: A read error is possible here, since a much larger clone lies one base away. The DNA of the CDR3 is TGCATCGTTGCGGGCATGAGCTCCTACAATGAGCAGTTCTTC. Translated: CIVAGMSSYNEQFF. V gene TRBV29-1 combines with J gene TRBJ2-1; a possible D gene is TRBD2 (5 bases). Germline V gene data show CDR1 as SQVTM and CDR2 as ANQGSEA. This CDR3 comprises 14 residues.

This clonotype was recorded at least ten times. The chain links TRBV30 to TRBJ2-3, with a tentative D call TRBD1 (6 bases). V gave up 4 bases and J gave up 0 bases, with 14 bases separating them. The CDR3 runs to 15 residues. Germline CDR1 GTSNPN, CDR2 SVGIG (reference sequence). CDR3 sequence (DNA): TGTGCCTGGAAGGAAGGGGGTCATAGCACAGATACGCAGTATTTT. Translated: CAWKEGGHSTDTQYF.

About this clonotype itself: A far larger clone is only one base removed, so a read error is likely. The rearrangement links TRBV20-1 to TRBJ2-7; D remains ambiguous. The V and J ends lost 7 bases and 7 bases respectively, with 20 bases between them. The CDR3 is 13 residues long. The germline gives CDR1 DFQATT, CDR2 SNEGSKA (reference sequence). The CDR3 DNA reads TGCAGTGGTCCTAGGGCACCCTACAATGAGCAGTACTTC. It encodes CSGPRAPYNEQYF.

This clonotype has ten or more counts. The chain is built from TRBV29-1 and TRBJ2-5, with D maybe TRBD2 (6 bases). The CDR3 totals 13 residues. Germline loops: CDR1 SQVTM, CDR2 ANQGSEA. Trimming shortened V by 3 bases and J by 5 bases, and 13 bases separated the two germline ends. CDR3: CSVDLGGSETQYF. CDR3 sequence (DNA): TGCAGCGTTGATCTAGGAGGGTCCGAGACCCAGTACTTC.

Note on this clonotype: A clone one base away is much larger, so this may be a read error. The chain links TRBV29-1 to TRBJ2-7; D remains ambiguous. Looked up from germline, CDR1 is SQVTM and CDR2 is ANQGSEA. The CDR3 spans 11 residues. V lost 4 bases to trimming and J lost 2 bases, with 6 bases between them. The CDR3, as DNA: TGCAGCGTTGTTGACACCTACGAGCAGTACTTC. It yields the protein CSVVDTYEQYF.

In its sample, this clonotype was seen many times. CDR3 sequence reads: CASSLFSTEAFF. Here the CDR3 DNA reads TGTGCCAGCAGTTTATTTTCCACTGAAGCTTTCTTT. This sequence joins TRBV28 and TRBJ1-1; D is uncertain. V lost 1 base to trimming and J lost 4 bases, with 4 bases between them. The CDR3 runs to 12 residues. The V gene's germline CDR1 is MDHEN and CDR2 SYDVKM.

Note on this clonotype: Given a much more abundant clone one base away, this may be a read error. CDR3 DNA: TGTGCCAGCAGTGAGAAGCAGGGGCTTGAGGCTTTCTTT. Encoded protein: CASSEKQGLEAFF. The chain has TRBV6-1 and TRBJ1-1; tentatively, D is TRBD1 (6 bases). Trimming took 3 bases from V and 11 from J, leaving 16 bases between them. Looked up from germline, CDR1 is MNHNS and CDR2 is SASEGT. CDR3 length: 13 residues.

This clonotype was seen ten or more times. The V and J genes are TRBV28 and TRBJ2-4; D is tentatively TRBD1 or TRBD2 (5 bases each). Germline values: CDR1 MDHEN, CDR2 SYDVKM. With 5 bases removed from V and 3 bases from J, the gap between germline ends came to 14 bases. The CDR3 covers 15 residues. CDR3 in amino acids: CASSRGGGDKNIQYF. As DNA, the CDR3 is TGTGCCAGCAGTCGTGGGGGTGGTGACAAAAACATTCAGTACTTC.

The gene calls are TRBV20-1 and TRBJ2-1; TRBD2 aligns across 9 bases. CDR3 length equals 15 residues. V shed 6 bases, J shed 8 bases, and the junction held 14 bases outside the gene matches. Per the germline V gene, CDR1 is DFQATT and CDR2 is SNEGSKA (reference sequence). For the CDR3, the DNA is TGCAGTGCCAGATATTTTAGCGGGAGAAGTCATGAGCAGTTCTTC. Its protein is CSARYFSGRSHEQFF.

This clonotype was seen once. It is likely a read error: a sequence one base away is far more abundant. The rearrangement links TRBV6-4 to TRBJ1-5; possible D gene TRBD1, 6 bases. Germline V lookup: CDR1 MRHNA, CDR2 SNTAGT. There are 16 residues in the CDR3. The CDR3: CTSSNRVSMNNQPQHF. Here the CDR3 DNA reads TGTACCAGCAGTAACAGGGTTTCTATGAACAATCAGCCCCAGCATTTT.

This clonotype was seen ten or more times. The chain joins TRBV7-6 to TRBJ2-2, with 9 bases lining up with TRBD2. This CDR3 is built from 15 residues. CDR1 and CDR2 from the germline V gene are SGHVS and FNYEAQ. V was clipped by 2 bases and J by 4 bases; unmatched bases: 2. The CDR3 here is CASSLLAGATGELFF. The CDR3 DNA follows: TGTGCCAGCAGCTTATTAGCGGGAGCCACCGGGGAGCTGTTTTTT.

This clonotype was recorded many times. This may come from a read error, since a much larger clone is one base off. The CDR3: CASSLWLAGELLF. The CDR3, as DNA: TGTGCCAGCAGTTTATGGCTGGCCGGGGAGCTGCTTTTT. This chain joins TRBV28 and TRBJ2-2; D possibly corresponds to TRBD2 (5 bases). This CDR3 region has 13 residues. Looked up from germline, CDR1 is MDHEN and CDR2 is SYDVKM.

This clonotype was found many times. The rearrangement uses TRBV18 and TRBJ2-2; TRBD2 agrees at 8 bases. Germline CDR1 is KGHSH and CDR2 is LQKENI. Trimming removed 3 bases from V and 3 bases from J; junction bases left unmatched: 15. This CDR3 has 19 amino acids. CDR3 DNA: TGTGCCAGCTCACCGCCTCGGGAGGGCCAGGCCCAGGACACCGGGGAGCTGTTTTTT. This gives the protein CASSPPREGQAQDTGELFF.

As concerns this clonotype: A far larger clone differs by one base, so this is likely a read error. Written as DNA, the CDR3 is TGTGCCAGCAGCGCCCCTCCTCCCGCCAATGAGCAGCTCTTC. It yields the protein CASSAPPPANEQLF. The chain carries TRBV9 and TRBJ2-5, with no clear D. Germline V CDR1 and CDR2: SGDLS, YYNGEE. The CDR3 is 14 amino acids.

This clonotype was detected ten times or more. The chain employs TRBV2 and TRBJ1-1; D unresolved. Germline lookup yields CDR1 SNHLY and CDR2 FYNNEI. The CDR3 loop spans 16 amino acids. Trimming cost V 7 bases and J 5 bases, with 23 bases left between them. The CDR3 DNA follows: TGTGCCAGCACCAGAAACGGTAGGTTCGTCGGGACTGAAGCTTTCTTT. Translating it yields CASTRNGRFVGTEAFF.

The table lists this clonotype with many counts. The junction departs from the called germline gene at one end, perhaps through a read error. The rearrangement links TRBV6-5 to TRBJ1-6; no reliable D call. The CDR3 length is 12 residues. The germline V gene has CDR1 MNHEY and CDR2 SVGAGI. The CDR3 reads CAGSFRGSPLHF. The CDR3 nucleotides read TGTGCCGGCAGTTTCCGGGGTTCACCCCTCCACTTT.

This clonotype appeared many times. The J gene is TRBJ1-5, the V gene TRBV28; D not resolved. Trimming pared 3 bases from V and 3 bases from J, leaving 9 bases between. The CDR3 covers 14 residues. Germline V gene sequence: CDR1 MDHEN, CDR2 SYDVKM. CDR3 residues: CASSFRPNNQPQHF. In nucleotides, the CDR3 is TGTGCCAGCAGTTTCCGGCCCAACAATCAGCCCCAGCATTTT.